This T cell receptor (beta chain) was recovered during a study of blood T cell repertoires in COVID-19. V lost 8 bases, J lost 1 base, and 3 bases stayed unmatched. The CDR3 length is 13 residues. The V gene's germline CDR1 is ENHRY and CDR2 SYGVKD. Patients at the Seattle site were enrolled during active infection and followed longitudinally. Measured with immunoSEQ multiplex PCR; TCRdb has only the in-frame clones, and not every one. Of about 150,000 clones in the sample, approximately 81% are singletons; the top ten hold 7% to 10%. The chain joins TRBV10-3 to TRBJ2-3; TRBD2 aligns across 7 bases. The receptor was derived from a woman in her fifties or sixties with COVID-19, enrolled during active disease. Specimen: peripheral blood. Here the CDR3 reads CAIHRGGTDTQYF. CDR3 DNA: TGTGCCATCCACCGGGGGGGCACAGATACGCAGTATTTT.